The 9 T cell receptor beta chains in this list originate from one sample, sequenced in a study of T cells after yellow fever vaccination. MiXCR was run by TCRdb on the 5' RACE reads, yielding one entry per CDR3 protein. The table has some 600,000 distinct CDR3 sequences, around 12% seen once. Sequences were derived from PBMCs, sampled on the day of the yellow fever booster vaccination. The origin of the receptors is a man aged 25-45 years who received the YFV17D yellow fever vaccine.

The chain has TRBV20-1 and TRBJ2-7; D not certain. V was clipped by 3 bases and J by 2 bases, with 11 bases between them. The germline CDR1 and CDR2 sequences are DFQATT and SNEGSKA (reference sequence). The CDR3 sequence is 13 residues long. CDR3 nucleotide sequence: TGCAGTGCTAGGACGATGCCCCCCTACGAGCAGTACTTC. Translation: CSARTMPPYEQYF.

This rearrangement joins TRBV6-1 to TRBJ2-2; no reliable D call. V was clipped by 7 bases and J by 2 bases, with 8 bases between them. The CDR3 sequence is 13 residues long. From germline, CDR1 is MNHNS and CDR2 SASEGT. Here the CDR3 reads CASTKENTGELFF. DNA of the CDR3: TGTGCCAGCACTAAGGAAAACACCGGGGAGCTGTTTTTT.

The rearrangement uses TRBV12-3 or TRBV12-4 and TRBJ1-3; TRBD1 might be the D (5 bases). With 2 bases removed from V and 3 bases from J, the gap between germline ends came to 11 bases. The CDR3 is 15 amino acids. The CDR3 DNA reads as TGTGCCAGCAGTTTAAGAGGGGTTGGTGGAAACACCATATATTTT. This gives the protein CASSLRGVGGNTIYF.

This chain links TRBV5-4 with TRBJ2-3, with D possibly matching TRBD2 (5 bases). V dropped 4 bases and J dropped 0 bases, with 12 bases sitting between them. Germline CDR1 SGHNT, CDR2 YYREEE (reference sequence). This CDR3 spans 15 amino acids. The CDR3 DNA is TGTGCCAGCAGCCAAGAGAGGGCCAGCACAGATACGCAGTATTTT. It translates to CASSQERASTDTQYF.

This clonotype was counted a few times. The gene calls are TRBV7-2 and TRBJ2-7; 15 nucleotides agree with TRBD2. The germline V gene has CDR1 SGHTA and CDR2 FQGNSA. V trimming: 5 bases; J trimming: 3 bases; junction bases outside the gene matches: 5. The CDR3 length is 16 residues. As DNA, the CDR3 is TGTGCCAGCAGCCTCGGGACTAGCGGGGGGTTCTACGAGCAGTACTTC. Its translation: CASSLGTSGGFYEQYF. Filled out from reference TRBV7-2 and TRBJ2-7, the complete variable domain reads GAGVSQSPSNKVTEKGKDVELRCDPISGHTALYWYRQSLGQGLEFLIYFQGNSAPDKSGLPSDRFSAERTGGSVSTLTIQRTQQEDSAVYLCASSLGTSGGFYEQYFGPGTRLTVT.

In its sample, this clonotype was seen a few times. The rearrangement links TRBV7-8 to TRBJ2-2; unclear D gene. Germline V gives CDR1 SGHVS, CDR2 FQNEAQ. Trimming removed 5 bases at V and 4 bases at J, with 20 bases between. CDR3 length: 17 amino acids. CDR3: CASSVIYWVKGTGELFF. The CDR3 coding sequence is TGTGCCAGCAGCGTTATCTACTGGGTAAAGGGCACCGGGGAGCTGTTTTTT.

This clonotype occurred a few times. J is TRBJ2-4 and V is TRBV5-4, with a weak D call TRBD2 (7 bases). The length of the CDR3 is 17 residues. Trimming pared 2 bases from V and 3 bases from J, leaving 18 bases between. Germline V gene sequence: CDR1 SGHNT, CDR2 YYREEE (reference sequence). The CDR3 DNA reads TGTGCCAGCAGCTTTAAAACAGGGAGGGAGGGCAAAAACATTCAGTACTTC. Residues: CASSFKTGREGKNIQYF. Drawing the rest from reference TRBV5-4 and TRBJ2-4, the complete variable domain is ETGVTQSPTHLIKTRGQQVTLRCSSQSGHNTVSWYQQALGQGPQFIFQYYREEENGRGNFPPRFSGLQFPNYSSELNVNALELDDSALYLCASSFKTGREGKNIQYFGAGTRLSVL.

V gene TRBV4-1 combines with J gene TRBJ2-4; possible D gene TRBD2, 5 bases. There are 15 residues in the CDR3. In germline, CDR1 is MGHRA, CDR2 YSYEKL. Between the trimmed V and J ends, which lost 1 base and 4 bases, there was a span of 11 bases. CDR3 coding DNA: TGCGCCAGCAGCCAAGGACTACAGCAAAAAAACATTCAGTACTTC. The encoded protein is CASSQGLQQKNIQYF.

The chain joins TRBV18 to TRBJ1-1, with D uncertain. Germline V lookup: CDR1 KGHSH, CDR2 LQKENI. This CDR3 is 13 amino acids long. Trimming removed 4 bases at V and 1 base at J, with 7 bases between. This CDR3 is CASSHDKNTEAFF. The CDR3 nucleotides are TGTGCCAGCTCACACGACAAGAACACTGAAGCTTTCTTT.